This T cell receptor (beta chain) stems from a study of cytomegalovirus exposure and HLA in healthy donors. 13 Jbeta primers and 60 Vbeta primers were used for the PCR. Assay: immunoSEQ multiplex PCR; the TCRdb copy retains only in-frame clones and omits some. The table has some 120,000 clones, around 67% seen once. Germline values: CDR1 SGHTA, CDR2 FQGNSA. V was clipped by 3 bases and J by 1 base, with 9 bases between them. The length of the CDR3 is 14 residues. This clone appeared a few times. Sample: PBMCs. J is TRBJ1-1 and V is TRBV7-2; D gene unclear. This clonotype originated in a woman between 35 and 50 years old in good health and CMV-seronegative. DNA of the CDR3: TGTGCCAGCAGCTTTTTCGCGGAGAACACTGAAGCTTTCTTT. It encodes CASSFFAENTEAFF.